The present T cell receptor beta chain was sequenced within a study of response to subunit inactivated influenza vaccine (dated by TCRdb to 2016 to 2019). For the study in its entirety: Deep quantitative T cell receptor repertoire profiling was used in the study to track responses to a trivalent subunit inactivated influenza vaccine.

Comment on this clonotype: What antigen it recognizes has not been identified. Base qualities are not recorded, but no much larger clone differs from it by a single base.

CDR1 is given as MDHEN and CDR2 as SYDVKM, both from the germline V gene. V and J are trimmed by 6 bases and 3 bases, and the gene matches miss 7 bases of the junction. The CDR3, cysteine through phenylalanine, is 16 amino acids long. CDR3 DNA only is kept here, 48 bases in frame from base 1. Libraries were made using RT-PCR. Instrument on record: Illumina HiSeq 2500. TCRdb reran the public reads through fastp at Q25 and MiXCR, keeping productive beta chains. Each record represents a unique CDR3 protein, reported with the most common genes and DNA among its rows. The table for this sample lists about 540,000 distinct CDR3 sequences; approximately 24% of them were counted only once. The ten largest clones capture about 3% of the sample. The full study reports these points: According to the authors, only a limited number of new T cells may be recruited by each seasonal influenza vaccination.

These data were also reused for a study on T cells expressing NK-cell markers. In that second paper, the authors write: TCR beta cDNA libraries were prepared using 5'RACE template switching, which introduced a universal primer site and unique molecular identifiers. About 8 donors provided sorted CD3+CD56+NKG2C+, CD3+CD56+NKG2C- and CD3+CD56-NKG2C+ T-cell subsets, whose TCR beta-chain repertoires were profiled. Of the eight sequenced donors, seven were found to be HCMV-seropositive and one was found to be HCMV-seronegative. To restrict sorting to alphabetaTCR-expressing T cells, an anti-gammadeltaTCR antibody was added in several experiments. In a handful of donors, the dominant CD3+CD56+NKG2C+ clonotypes ranked among the top 10 CD8+ clonotypes, making up about 1.0-8% of CD8+ T cells. Those dominant clonotypes were again the most abundant among CD3+CD56-NKG2C+ cells in a few donors, at roughly 25-60.1%. Whether the expanded NKG2C-expressing T cell clones were specific for HCMV antigens remained unclear. All eight donors whose samples were sequenced were randomly selected healthy volunteers, three of them men and five women. To determine HCMV serostatus, a commercial ELISA kit was used to detect HCMV-specific IgG in serum. Ficoll density gradient centrifugation was used to isolate peripheral blood mononuclear cells from blood. Using Miltenyi isolation kits, CD4+ and CD8+ T cells were isolated from PBMC through magnetic immunoseparation. Priming for cDNA synthesis came from the TCR beta constant segment, and two successive PCR amplification steps followed. Illumina HiSeq 2000/2500, MiSeq or NextSeq was used to sequence libraries as 2 x 150 bp reads. MIGEC was used to demultiplex reads and group reads by UMI, and MiTCR was used to assemble and quantify clonotypes. Only TCR cDNA sequences supported by at least two reads were kept to exclude erroneous sequences. The tcR package was used for downstream repertoire analysis, with clonotypes matched between fractions based on CDR3 nucleotide sequence plus V segment. VDJmatch was used to annotate antigen specificity against VDJdb, with one amino acid substitution in CDR3 allowed.

This TCR came from a man between 50 and 59 years old who received an inactivated influenza vaccine. Donor details come from another sample of the same person, matched by shared clones. Sequencing was performed on CD4+ T cells sorted from PBMCs, taken about 11 days after vaccination. Recombination linked TRBV28 to TRBJ2-5; 13 bases in the junction line up with TRBD2. For the CDR3, the sequence is CASSTAGTSGKETQYF. The DNA sequence follows: TGTGCCAGCAGCACCGCCGGGACTAGCGGGAAAGAGACCCAGTACTTC.